This T cell receptor (beta chain) was retrieved from a study of regulatory T cells in long-lasting Graves disease (dated by TCRdb to the early 2020s). Broadly, across the study: Persistent Graves' disease was defined as antithyroid drug treatment for over 5 years with persistently positive TSH receptor autoantibodies. Patients with persistent Graves' disease were compared with patients with newly diagnosed Graves' disease using TCR sequencing and RNA sequencing of peripheral blood. The study was registered as a clinical trial and conducted in China. A total of 33 samples underwent TCR sequencing: approximately 13 from persistent and some 20 from newly diagnosed Graves' disease patients. Antithyroid drugs had been taken for approximately ten years on average by persistent Graves' disease patients in the clinical cohort. Results and caveats for the whole study, not just this receptor: Sequencing and analysis were limited to the TCR beta chain. The study examined only peripheral blood because the primary lesion, thyroid tissue, could not be accessed. As a limitation, the authors acknowledged that the small sample size may reduce accuracy. A larger number of public clonotypes was shared among persistent patients (more than 2,500) than among newly diagnosed patients (more than 850). Persistent Graves' disease patients showed lower TCR Shannon entropy and fewer highly expanded clones than newly diagnosed patients, suggesting clonal expansion. Persistent disease showed preferential use of TRBV28, TRBJ1-2 and TRBJ2-5, whereas newly diagnosed disease favored TRBV20-1 and TRBJ2-1.

This specimen's time point label, interpreted: persistent/refractory GD, antithyroid drugs over 5 years with positive TRAb. For both TCR sequencing and RNA sequencing, RNA was extracted from PBMCs using TRIzol. The diagnosis of Graves' disease followed American Thyroid Association guidelines. Patients for the study were recruited at an endocrinology department in Xi'an, China. Each patient gave approximately 10 milliliters of peripheral blood, collected in an EDTA anticoagulant tube. Ficoll Paque Plus density gradient separation was used to isolate PBMCs, and no further T cell sorting was performed. An Agilent 2100 Bioanalyzer and agarose gel were used to check RNA quality, and a NanoDrop 2000 was used to measure RNA concentration. Reading the germline V gene (reference sequence) gives CDR1 GTSNPN and CDR2 SVGIG. V is cut by 2 bases and J by 2 bases, and the space between the germline ends is 16 bases. The CDR3 measures 15 amino acids from cysteine to phenylalanine. Only CDR3 DNA remains: 45 bases, in frame from the first base.

Library preparation was by multiplex PCR. TCRdb records Illumina HiSeq 4000 as the sequencer. iRepertoire HTBI primers and Arm-PCR amplification of CDR3 regions were used to construct TCR beta libraries. Gel purification was performed on PCR products prior to sequencing. The study's own analysis went as follows. Gene usage analysis of CDR3 amino acid clonotypes used the 62 TRBV and around 13 TRBJ segments found across samples. COPE and FqMerger were used to merge the filtered high-quality paired reads into contigs. BLAST was used to align contigs to IMGT TRBV, TRBD and TRBJ reference genes, with CDR3 defined following IMGT. Any clonotype with a frequency above 0.1% was counted as a highly expanded clone. Repertoire diversity was measured by Shannon entropy, and V-J evenness by the Gini coefficient. A clonotype was considered public if more than one individual shared it. The raw public data were reprocessed by TCRdb itself: fastp quality trimming at Q25, MiXCR clonotype calling, in-frame beta chains only. Rows merge per CDR3 protein into single entries with the most common DNA and genes. These V and J calls derive from TCRdb rather than the authors' analysis. The sample records about 430,000 distinct CDR3 sequences, about 21% of which are singletons. The top ten clonotypes cover about 13% of the sample.

As to this clonotype: Its antigen is currently not known. Base qualities are not provided; no much larger clone lies one nucleotide away.

The chain was built from TRBV30 and TRBJ2-7; the best D guess is TRBD2, with 6 bases matching. The TCR originated in a female donor with Graves disease. This material consisted of peripheral blood mononuclear cells (PBMCs), taken when the disease was refractory, from a patient treated with antithyroid drugs. The CDR3 sequence is CAWSLGRGWPYEQYF. The DNA reads TGTGCCTGGAGTCTCGGCCGGGGGTGGCCCTACGAGCAGTACTTC.